The 19 T cell receptor beta chains presented below share a single source sample, sequenced in a study of siplizumab effects on memory and regulatory T cells (dated by TCRdb to between 2018 and 2020). Receptors were amplified or captured by the immunoSEQ multiplex PCR assay. What TCRdb holds here is the immuneACCESS table cut down to in-frame rearrangements. Part of the clones is not present; checked against another copy, under half of the missing clones reflect an unresolved V gene, and the others are unexplained. The sample data list some 100,000 clones, and more than 85% of these were observed just once. The ten top clones hold roughly 2.7% of the sample. Sequencing was carried out using CD4+ T cells sorted from blood. The receptors come from a human donor in good health. Some clones in this sample may be carry-over from other donors' samples.

The chain couples TRBV7-9 to TRBJ2-3, with 8 bases matching TRBD2. This CDR3 contains 17 residues. Germline V gene lookup returns CDR1 SEHNR and CDR2 FQNEAQ (reference sequence). Trimming cost V 6 bases and J 6 bases; bases outside gene matches: 17. The CDR3 DNA reads TGTGCCAGCAGATCGGGGGTTTCAGCGGGAGTTGGTGATACGCAGTATTTT. It yields the protein CASRSGVSAGVGDTQYF.

The sample holds one count of this clone. The J gene is TRBJ2-4, the V gene TRBV20-1; D is unclear. Germline CDR1 reads DFQATT; CDR2 reads SNEGSKA (reference sequence). This CDR3 region has 11 residues. CDR3 sequence (DNA): TGCAGCTCAGAGGCCAAAAACATTCAGTACTTC. Amino acids: CSSEAKNIQYF.

V and J are TRBV18 and TRBJ1-3; 7 nucleotides agree with TRBD1. This CDR3 is 14 amino acids long. Germline CDR1 reads KGHSH; CDR2 reads LQKENI. The trim removed 4 bases at V and 4 bases at J, leaving 4 bases unmatched. This CDR3 is CASSRTGSGNTIYF. The CDR3 region has the DNA TGTGCCAGCTCACGGACAGGCTCCGGAAACACCATATATTTT. Combining the CDR3 with reference TRBV18 and TRBJ1-3 gives the whole variable domain NAGVMQNPRHLVRRRGQEARLRCSPMKGHSHVYWYRQLPEEGLKFMVYLQKENIIDESGMPKERFSAEFPKEGPSILRIQQVVRGDSAAYFCASSRTGSGNTIYFGEGSWLTVV.

The J gene is TRBJ2-1, the V gene TRBV28; D gene unclear. CDR3 length: 11 residues. The ends were cut back, 1 base at V and 9 bases at J, with 4 bases in the middle. Germline assignment: CDR1 MDHEN and CDR2 SYDVKM. The CDR3 here is CASSLFGEQFF. The CDR3 DNA reads TGTGCCAGCAGTTTATTCGGTGAGCAGTTCTTC.

This chain uses TRBV2 with TRBJ2-5; 10 bases map to TRBD2. The CDR3 sequence is 15 residues long. CDR1 and CDR2 (germline): SNHLY, FYNNEI. J gave up 5 bases and V 4 bases, and 7 bases lay outside the gene matches. As DNA, the CDR3 is TGTGCCAGCAGTGGGGGACTAGCGCTTCGTGAGACCCAGTACTTC. Translating it yields CASSGGLALRETQYF.

Here the CDR3 reads CAILRGRGNEQFF. DNA for the CDR3: TGTGCCATCCTGCGCGGGAGGGGCAATGAGCAGTTCTTC. The chain is built from TRBV10-3 and TRBJ2-1; 9 bases line up with TRBD2. V dropped 8 bases and J dropped 6; count of bases not matched to a gene: 5. CDR1 and CDR2 (germline): ENHRY, SYGVKD. The CDR3 contains 13 residues.

This chain uses TRBV11-1 with TRBJ2-5; maybe TRBD1 (5 bases). Trimming cost V 3 bases and J 5 bases, with 13 bases left between them. CDR1 and CDR2 (germline): SGHAT, FQDESV (reference sequence). CDR3 size: 14 residues. This CDR3 reads CASSFMGLRETQYF. In DNA form, the CDR3 reads TGTGCCAGCAGCTTTATGGGGCTGAGGGAGACCCAGTACTTC.

The rearrangement uses TRBV6-1 and TRBJ1-5, with 8 positions matching TRBD1. This CDR3 spans 15 amino acids. Germline V gives CDR1 MNHNS, CDR2 SASEGT. The junction had 7 bases not matched to a gene; V was cut back by 2 bases and J by 7 bases. The DNA for the CDR3 is TGTGCCAGCAGTGAATTTTACACAGGGGGACAGCCCCAGCATTTT. Residues: CASSEFYTGGQPQHF.

The chain carries TRBV7-9 and TRBJ1-1; no clear D. This CDR3 comprises 13 residues. Looked up from germline, CDR1 is SEHNR and CDR2 is FQNEAQ (reference sequence). Trimming cost V 5 bases and J 4 bases, with 11 bases left between them. CDR3: CASSLKEGTEAFF. The CDR3 DNA reads TGTGCCAGCAGCCTTAAGGAGGGCACTGAAGCTTTCTTT.

The chain links TRBV6-5 to TRBJ2-3; no clear D. The CDR3 totals 12 residues. In germline, CDR1 is MNHEY, CDR2 SVGAGI. V dropped 7 bases and J dropped 1 base, with 6 bases sitting between them. This CDR3 is CASTSGTDTQYF. Here the CDR3 DNA reads TGTGCCAGCACCTCAGGCACAGATACGCAGTATTTT.

This clone was seen a handful of times. The V and J genes are TRBV7-9 and TRBJ1-1; the match to TRBD1 covers 10 bases. This CDR3 has 16 residues. After removal of 5 bases from V and 2 bases from J, the junction contained 8 bases not matched to a gene. The germline CDR1 and CDR2 sequences are SEHNR and FQNEAQ (reference sequence). This CDR3 reads CASSLGTGVANTEAFF. The CDR3 bases are TGTGCCAGCAGCCTCGGGACAGGGGTAGCAAACACTGAAGCTTTCTTT.

The V and J genes are TRBV28 and TRBJ2-3, with TRBD1 matching 7 bases. This CDR3 contains 15 residues. Trimming took 9 bases from V and 1 from J; bases not matched to a gene: 10. The germline V gene has CDR1 MDHEN and CDR2 SYDVKM. This chain's CDR3 is CARNRGAGGTDTQYF. CDR3 coding DNA: TGTGCCAGAAACAGGGGCGCAGGTGGCACAGATACGCAGTATTTT.

This chain links TRBV5-1 with TRBJ1-4; 8 bases fit TRBD1. J was trimmed by 2 bases and V by 0 bases; bases with no gene match: 6. The CDR3 contains 17 residues. The germline V gene has CDR1 SGHRS and CDR2 YFSETQ. The CDR3 here is CASSLGPQGATNEKLFF. The CDR3 nucleotides are TGCGCCAGCAGCTTGGGCCCGCAGGGGGCGACTAATGAAAAACTGTTTTTT. Combining the CDR3 with reference TRBV5-1 and TRBJ1-4 gives the whole variable domain KAGVTQTPRYLIKTRGQQVTLSCSPISGHRSVSWYQQTPGQGLQFLFEYFSETQRNKGNFPGRFSGRQFSNSRSEMNVSTLELGDSALYLCASSLGPQGATNEKLFFGSGTQLSVL.

This clone was seen only once. In DNA, the CDR3 is TGCGCCAGTAGAGGACTAGCTGACACCGGGGAGCTGTTTTTT. This encodes CASRGLADTGELFF. This sequence joins TRBV10-1 and TRBJ2-2, with 8 nucleotides matching TRBD2. The CDR3 has 14 amino acids. Losses at the gene ends were 9 bases for V and 3 bases for J; bases not matched to a gene: 6. Germline CDR1 reads WNHNN; CDR2 reads SYGVQD (reference sequence).

The J gene is TRBJ1-2, the V gene TRBV4-2, with TRBD1 matching over 9 bases. V was clipped by 2 bases and J by 5 bases; unmatched bases: 6. The germline V gene encodes CDR1 LGHNA and CDR2 YNFKEQ. This CDR3 is built from 15 residues. This CDR3 reads CASSQPGQGVYGYTF. In DNA form, the CDR3 reads TGTGCCAGCAGCCAACCGGGACAGGGTGTATATGGCTACACCTTC.

The chain has TRBV28 and TRBJ1-2; tentatively, D is TRBD1 (6 bases). The CDR3 sequence is 14 residues long. Germline assignment: CDR1 MDHEN and CDR2 SYDVKM. The V end was cut by 5 bases, the J end by 0 bases, with 10 bases between. The CDR3 protein is CASSTRQANYGYTF. The CDR3 region has the DNA TGTGCCAGCAGTACACGACAGGCTAACTATGGCTACACCTTC.

The CDR3 here is CASSPMSTDTQYF. In nucleotides, the CDR3 is TGTGCCAGCTCACCCATGAGCACAGATACGCAGTATTTT. V usage is TRBV18 and J usage is TRBJ2-3, with unresolved D. The germline gives CDR1 KGHSH, CDR2 LQKENI. V shed 3 bases and J shed 0 bases, with 4 bases lying between them. The CDR3 has 13 amino acids.

The chain recombines TRBV30 with TRBJ2-7; TRBD2 agrees at 9 bases. The CDR3 totals 14 residues. Unmatched junction bases numbered 4, after V lost 2 bases and J lost 2 bases. The V gene's germline CDR1 is GTSNPN and CDR2 SVGIG (reference sequence). The CDR3 here is CAWSKTSGPYEQYF. CDR3 bases: TGTGCCTGGAGTAAGACTAGCGGACCCTACGAGCAGTACTTC.

The chain links TRBV9 to TRBJ1-1; D is unclear. CDR1 SGDLS and CDR2 YYNGEE come from the germline V gene. V gave up 3 bases and J gave up 1 base, with 13 bases separating them. The CDR3 consists of 15 residues. As DNA, the CDR3 is TGTGCCAGCAGCGGCACCCCCGGACCGAACACTGAAGCTTTCTTT. Protein product: CASSGTPGPNTEAFF.